The present T cell receptor beta chain was sequenced within a study of T cell changes during pregnancy in multiple sclerosis. Germline CDR1 is MDHEN and CDR2 is SYDVKM. V shed 5 bases, J shed 7 bases, and the junction held 7 bases outside the gene matches. The CDR3 totals 14 residues. Only in-frame clones appear in the TCRdb table, and some are missing; sequencing was by immunoSEQ multiplex PCR. The repertoire consists of approximately 31,000 clones, with about 92% occurring once and the leading ten covering about 0.41%. This rearrangement joins TRBV28 to TRBJ1-4, with 7 bases that match TRBD1. The source was CD4+ T cells from peripheral blood mononuclear cells, collected in the second trimester of pregnancy. This receptor was obtained from a female donor with multiple sclerosis, enrolled in a pregnancy study. The CDR3 reads CASSQQGLREKLFF. CDR3 coding DNA: TGTGCCAGCAGTCAACAGGGGTTGCGTGAAAAACTGTTTTTT.